These 32 T cell receptor beta chains share one sample of origin, sequenced in a study of blood T cells in healthy people across ages. Primed by a sample-barcoded 5' primer and a J-beta primer mix, a second PCR proceeded for 7 to 11 cycles. One entry per CDR3 protein, called by TCRdb with MiXCR from the 5' RACE reads. The data hold hundreds of thousands of distinct CDR3 sequences, with around 49% observed a single time. Sequencing was carried out using blood. These TCRs come from a woman aged 55-70 years in good health.

The V and J genes are TRBV12-3 or TRBV12-4 and TRBJ2-6, with D maybe TRBD2 (6 bases). V lost 7 bases to trimming and J lost 3 bases, with 16 bases between them. The CDR3 has 16 residues. In nucleotides, the CDR3 is TGTGCCAGCACCCCCCATGGAGGGATTGGGGCCAACGTCCTGACTTTC. Its translation: CASTPHGGIGANVLTF.

This clonotype was detected only a few times. The CDR3 loop is CASRAGRLNEQFF. CDR3 DNA: TGTGCCAGCCGGGCGGGACGGTTGAATGAGCAGTTCTTC. The genes are TRBV2 and TRBJ2-1; a weak D match, TRBD2 (6 bases). The germline V gene encodes CDR1 SNHLY and CDR2 FYNNEI. V was trimmed by 8 bases and J by 7 bases, leaving 15 bases between them. CDR3 size: 13 residues. Full variable domain (remainder filled in from reference TRBV2 and TRBJ2-1): EPEVTQTPSHQVTQMGQEVILRCVPISNHLYFYWYRQILGQKVEFLVSFYNNEISEKSEIFDDQFSVERPDGSNFTLKIRSTKLEDSAMYFCASRAGRLNEQFFGPGTRLTVL.

The chain employs TRBV6-5 and TRBJ2-1; D might be TRBD2 (6 bases). Trimming took off 6 bases at V and 10 bases at J, with 16 bases between the two ends. This CDR3 spans 13 amino acids. CDR1 and CDR2 (germline): MNHEY, SVGAGI. CDR3 in DNA: TGTGCCAGCAGACCTCCGGGGGAGGACGAGCAGTTCTTC. This gives the protein CASRPPGEDEQFF.

The CDR3 nucleotides are TGTGCCAGCAGCTTAGATTCAGGGAACTACGAGCAGTACTTC. It translates to CASSLDSGNYEQYF. V usage is TRBV7-3 and J usage is TRBJ2-7, with D maybe TRBD1 (5 bases). Trimming pared 2 bases from V and 3 bases from J, leaving 11 bases between. The CDR3 length is 14 residues. CDR1 is SGHTA and CDR2 is FQGTGA in the germline V gene.

This clonotype has just a few counts. The chain combines TRBV7-2 with TRBJ2-3; D not certain. Between the trimmed V and J ends, which lost 5 bases and 0 bases, there was a span of 15 bases. Germline V gives CDR1 SGHTA, CDR2 FQGNSA. The CDR3 consists of 16 residues. This CDR3 is CASSPRPGQSTDTQYF. The CDR3 DNA reads as TGTGCCAGCAGCCCCCGGCCCGGCCAGAGCACAGATACGCAGTATTTT.

This clonotype was seen more than once but under ten times. The V and J genes are TRBV20-1 and TRBJ1-4; D may be TRBD1 (6 bases). The CDR3 spans 14 residues. CDR1 is DFQATT, CDR2 SNEGSKA, per germline (reference sequence). The V end was cut by 6 bases, the J end by 5 bases, with 16 bases between. The CDR3 sequence is CSALTGSTNEKLFF. DNA for the CDR3: TGCAGTGCCTTAACAGGGTCTACAAATGAAAAACTGTTTTTT.

The CDR3 region has the DNA TGTGCCAGCAGTTACGCGCCTAGCGGGAGCTACGAGCAGTACTTC. Amino acid sequence: CASSYAPSGSYEQYF. The chain links TRBV6-5 to TRBJ2-5; 10 bases match TRBD2. TRBJ2-7 explains the end of the DNA better; the J call may be wrong. The germline V gene has CDR1 MNHEY and CDR2 SVGAGI. The CDR3 length is 15 residues.

The V call is TRBV15, the J call TRBJ2-1; D unclear. V was cut by 0 bases and J by 15 bases, with 12 bases left in between. The CDR3 is 12 residues long. Germline values: CDR1 LNHNV, CDR2 YYDKDF (reference sequence). The CDR3 region is CATSRDQLARFF. In DNA form, the CDR3 reads TGTGCCACCAGCAGAGATCAGTTAGCTCGGTTCTTC. The entire variable domain, with the rest obtained from reference TRBV15 and TRBJ2-1, is as follows: DAMVIQNPRYQVTQFGKPVTLSCSQTLNHNVMYWYQQKSSQAPKLLFHYYDKDFNNEADTPDNFQSRRPNTSFCFLDIRSPGLGDTAMYLCATSRDQLARFFGPGTRLTVL.

The rearrangement uses TRBV4-3 and TRBJ1-2; maybe TRBD1 (5 bases). V was trimmed by 0 bases and J by 4 bases, leaving 9 bases between them. Germline V lookup: CDR1 LGHNA, CDR2 YSLEER. The CDR3 loop spans 14 amino acids. This chain's CDR3 is CASSQERGSYGYTF. The CDR3 bases are TGCGCCAGCAGCCAAGAAAGGGGCAGCTATGGCTACACCTTC.

The CDR3 DNA reads TGTGCCAGCAGTTTTGGACCCGCCGCCGAGCAGTACTTC. Its translation is CASSFGPAAEQYF. V is TRBV12-3 or TRBV12-4 and J is TRBJ2-7; D ambiguous. V was clipped by 3 bases and J by 6 bases, with 12 bases between them. CDR3 length: 13 residues.

This chain links TRBV2 with TRBJ1-5; D ambiguous. The V end lost 4 bases, the J end lost 0 bases, and 10 bases lay between the germline ends. The germline gives CDR1 SNHLY, CDR2 FYNNEI. The CDR3 sequence is 15 residues long. The CDR3 DNA reads TGTGCCAGCAGTGTGGAAGTTTATAGCAATCAGCCCCAGCATTTT. Encoded protein: CASSVEVYSNQPQHF.

The rearrangement uses TRBV10-2 and TRBJ2-3; 7 nucleotides align to TRBD2. CDR3 size: 14 residues. V lost 7 bases to trimming and J lost 2 bases; unmatched junction nucleotides: 6. CDR1 is WSHSY and CDR2 is SAAADI in the germline V gene. CDR3 sequence: CASTGGANTDTQYF. CDR3 DNA sequence: TGCGCCAGCACGGGGGGTGCCAACACAGATACGCAGTATTTT.

The genes are TRBV20-1 and TRBJ1-1, with D perhaps matching TRBD1 (5 bases). Germline V CDR1 and CDR2: DFQATT, SNEGSKA (reference sequence). CDR3 length equals 14 residues. CDR3 protein: CSTQGYITITEAFF. CDR3 DNA: TGCAGCACCCAGGGATATATAACCATCACTGAAGCTTTCTTT.

In nucleotides, the CDR3 is TGCGCCAGCAGCCTCGCGGGACTAGCGGGTACAGTCGAAACAGATACGCAGTATTTT. Protein product: CASSLAGLAGTVETDTQYF. The chain is built from TRBV4-3 and TRBJ2-3; 12 bases line up with TRBD2. Trimming removed 4 bases from V and 3 bases from J; junction bases left unmatched: 14. The length of the CDR3 is 19 residues. The germline CDR1 and CDR2 sequences are LGHNA and YSLEER.

The genes are TRBV7-8 and TRBJ2-7, with D possibly TRBD1 on 6 matching bases. Germline V gene sequence: CDR1 SGHVS, CDR2 FQNEAQ. The CDR3 runs to 15 residues. Trimming took off 2 bases at V and 1 base at J, with 12 bases between the two ends. CDR3 protein: CASSLLQGRSYEQYF. The CDR3 nucleotides are TGTGCCAGCAGCTTACTACAGGGAAGATCCTACGAGCAGTACTTC. The full variable domain, with the rest looked up from reference TRBV7-8 and TRBJ2-7, is GAGVSQSPRYKVAKRGQDVALRCDPISGHVSLFWYQQALGQGPEFLTYFQNEAQLDKSGLPSDRFFAERPEGSVSTLKIQRTQQEDSAVYLCASSLLQGRSYEQYFGPGTRLTVT.

The J gene is TRBJ1-5, the V gene TRBV4-1; a weak D match, TRBD1 (6 bases). The CDR3 has 16 amino acids. V lost 0 bases, J lost 5 bases, and 14 bases lay in between. The germline V gene has CDR1 MGHRA and CDR2 YSYEKL. CDR3 DNA: TGCGCCAGCAGCCAAGAAATGGCAGGGGTCTATCAGCCCCAGCATTTT. Translation: CASSQEMAGVYQPQHF.

The chain links TRBV4-3 to TRBJ2-1, with D hard to call. V lost 0 bases and J lost 9, with 6 bases in between. CDR1 is LGHNA and CDR2 is YSLEER in the germline V gene. This CDR3 is built from 12 residues. CDR3 amino acids: CASSQDLGEQFF. The CDR3 nucleotides are TGCGCCAGCAGCCAAGACTTAGGTGAGCAGTTCTTC.

This clonotype showed up just a few times. The chain uses TRBV4-2 and TRBJ2-6; 8 bases align to TRBD2. V was pared by 4 bases and J by 0 bases, with 8 bases of the junction left unmatched. There are 18 residues in the CDR3. Germline V gene sequence: CDR1 LGHNA, CDR2 YNFKEQ. The CDR3 reads CASSPLAGRYSGANVLTF. The CDR3 nucleotides are TGTGCCAGCAGCCCGTTAGCGGGGCGGTACTCTGGGGCCAACGTCCTGACTTTC.

V usage is TRBV27 and J usage is TRBJ2-5; 8 bases are shared with TRBD1. CDR1 MNHEY and CDR2 SMNVEV come from the germline V gene (reference sequence). The junction had 13 bases not matched to a gene; V was cut back by 5 bases and J by 5 bases. The CDR3 spans 16 residues. The CDR3 nucleotides are TGTGCCAGCAGTACCCGACGGGACAGGTTAAGGGAGACCCAGTACTTC. Translation: CASSTRRDRLRETQYF.

The V gene is TRBV20-1, the J gene TRBJ1-2; D is possibly TRBD1 (5 bases). Looked up from germline, CDR1 is DFQATT and CDR2 is SNEGSKA (reference sequence). The CDR3 length is 13 residues. The CDR3 nucleotides read TGCAGCGCGCTCTGGACAACCGTCTATGGCTACACCTTC. Translating it yields CSALWTTVYGYTF.

V is TRBV20-1 and J is TRBJ2-3; 7 bases line up with TRBD1. The trim removed 3 bases at V and 1 base at J, leaving 7 bases unmatched. The CDR3 runs to 15 residues. In germline, CDR1 is DFQATT, CDR2 SNEGSKA (reference sequence). CDR3 residues: CSASDWDRGTDTQYF. Written as DNA, the CDR3 is TGCAGTGCTAGTGATTGGGACAGAGGCACAGATACGCAGTATTTT.

The chain recombines TRBV20-1 with TRBJ2-5, with D perhaps TRBD2 (5 bases). Germline CDR1 reads DFQATT; CDR2 reads SNEGSKA (reference sequence). The V gene lost 5 bases and the J gene lost 11 bases, with 24 bases spanning the gap. The CDR3 has 14 amino acids. The DNA of the CDR3 is TGCAGTGCTTCACTAGGGATTTCCTACAATGAGCAGTACTTC. Translating gives CSASLGISYNEQYF.

This chain links TRBV4-2 with TRBJ1-5; TRBD1 matches at 7 bases. This CDR3 is 14 amino acids long. CDR1 is LGHNA and CDR2 is YNFKEQ in the germline V gene. The J segment lost 6 bases and the V segment lost 5 bases, leaving 7 bases of the junction unmatched. In DNA, the CDR3 is TGTGCCAGCAGCTGTGACAGGGCCGGTCAGCCCCAGCATTTT. Translation: CASSCDRAGQPQHF.

The sample holds a few counts of this clonotype. The gene calls are TRBV6-5 and TRBJ2-3; a possible D gene is TRBD1 (6 bases). Deletions cut 4 bases from V and 3 bases from J, with 11 bases between. This CDR3 has 14 amino acids. The germline gives CDR1 MNHEY, CDR2 SVGAGI. The CDR3 sequence: CASSLRTVTDTQYF. DNA for the CDR3: TGTGCCAGCAGTTTGAGGACAGTGACAGATACGCAGTATTTT.

This clonotype occurred a few times. J is TRBJ2-5 and V is TRBV6-2 or TRBV6-3; 7 nucleotides line up with TRBD1. The ends lost 4 bases at V and 2 bases at J; junction bases unmatched: 7. The CDR3 is made up of 15 amino acids. Germline loops: CDR1 MNHEY, CDR2 SVGEGT. The CDR3 coding sequence is TGTGCCAGCAGTTCTTATGGGACAGAACAAGAGACCCAGTACTTC. Protein sequence: CASSSYGTEQETQYF.

This chain connects TRBV3-1 to TRBJ2-7; 7 nucleotides align to TRBD2. This CDR3 has 14 amino acids. With 3 bases clipped from V and 7 bases from J, the junction kept 9 bases outside the gene matches. The germline V gene encodes CDR1 LGHDT and CDR2 YNNKEL (reference sequence). The CDR3 DNA reads TGTGCCAGCAGCCATTTGACTAGCCCCAATGAGCAGTACTTC. Encoded protein: CASSHLTSPNEQYF.

This chain joins TRBV7-2 and TRBJ2-1, with D possibly TRBD1 on 6 matching bases. V lost 4 bases, J lost 10 bases, and 14 bases lay in between. Looked up from germline, CDR1 is SGHTA and CDR2 is FQGNSA. The CDR3 has 13 residues. The CDR3 region is CASSSEGHYEQFF. The CDR3 DNA reads TGTGCCAGCAGCTCCGAGGGACACTACGAGCAGTTCTTC.

This chain links TRBV10-3 with TRBJ2-3, with 10 nucleotides matching TRBD2. Germline CDR1 ENHRY, CDR2 SYGVKD. V shed 4 bases, J shed 5 bases, and the junction held 6 bases outside the gene matches. This CDR3 is built from 15 residues. The CDR3 here is CAISVSSGRVDTQYF. DNA for the CDR3: TGTGCCATCAGTGTGTCTAGCGGGAGAGTAGATACGCAGTATTTT.

CDR3 nucleotide sequence: TGTGCCAGCACAGGGGGCAGGACTGAAGCTTTCTTT. The encoded protein is CASTGGRTEAFF. V gene TRBV28 combines with J gene TRBJ1-1, with 8 bases aligning to TRBD1. The V gene's germline CDR1 is MDHEN and CDR2 SYDVKM. Trimming at V came to 7 bases and at J to 5 bases, leaving 3 bases not matched to a gene. The CDR3 consists of 12 residues.

This chain connects TRBV9 to TRBJ2-5, with 9 bases identical to TRBD1. Germline values: CDR1 SGDLS, CDR2 YYNGEE. V lost 2 bases, J lost 5 bases, and 4 bases stayed unmatched. The CDR3 covers 14 residues. The CDR3 protein is CASSVGQGGETQYF. The CDR3 DNA reads as TGTGCCAGCAGCGTGGGACAGGGAGGGGAGACCCAGTACTTC.

This rearrangement joins TRBV20-1 to TRBJ2-1, with D tentatively TRBD1 (5 bases). The germline V gene encodes CDR1 DFQATT and CDR2 SNEGSKA (reference sequence). Trimming left V 6 bases short and J 4 bases short, with 19 bases between. There are 15 residues in the CDR3. CDR3 amino acids: CSAHHTGPGYNEQFF. The CDR3 nucleotides are TGCAGTGCCCACCACACGGGCCCAGGGTACAATGAGCAGTTCTTC.

The V call is TRBV28, the J call TRBJ2-7; 8 positions agree with TRBD1. The CDR3 covers 14 residues. With 2 bases clipped from V and 7 bases from J, the junction kept 7 bases outside the gene matches. CDR1 and CDR2 from the germline V gene are MDHEN and SYDVKM. CDR3 bases: TGTGCCAGCAGTTTACAGGGGGCAGGAGGGGAGCAGTACTTC. Translation gives CASSLQGAGGEQYF.